This TCR beta chain was recorded in a study of CD8+ T cells in alopecia areata (dated by TCRdb to between 2018 and 2020). About the full investigation: The treated patients took part in an open-label pilot trial in which moderate-to-severe alopecia areata was treated with oral tofacitinib at 5 to 10 mg twice daily. Patients received tofacitinib for 6 to 18 months and were then followed off drug for 6 months to check for delayed response and recurrence. In both human patients and the C3H/HeJ mouse model, the study applied high-throughput TCRbeta sequencing to look at T cell clonal expansion in alopecia areata. On the human side, TCRbeta sequencing was run on scalp tissue and on sorted CD4+ and CD8+ peripheral blood T cells from healthy controls and from alopecia areata patients with either patchy or totalis/universalis disease. Biopsies were taken from tofacitinib-treated patients at baseline and at 4 and 24 weeks of treatment, and a later scalp biopsy was taken in several of the tofacitinib-treated patients. Clonality in the scalp was compared among normal scalp (n=4), patchy alopecia areata scalp (n=8), and alopecia totalis/universalis scalp (n=8). RNA was extracted with the PAXgene miRNA kit for fixed scalp, the miRNeasy kit for PBMCs, and the RNeasy kit for mouse skin. TCRbeta CDR3 regions were amplified by immunoSEQ multiplex PCR with 35 Vbeta forward and 13 Jbeta reverse primers. The study at large found these results: Unlike mouse skin, which is dominated by gammadelta T cells, normal human skin has resident alphabeta T cells that are also sequenced, and this complicates analysis of the scalp TCR repertoire. Higher clonality and more expanded CD8+ clones were observed in lesional scalp than in normal scalp, particularly in alopecia totalis/universalis, a finding suggestive of antigenic drive. Shared TCR sequences between patients were less evident than in mice, which may be partly attributable to HLA diversity in the patient population.

Library preparation was by the immunoSEQ multiplex PCR assay. To provide template for TCR sequencing, every sample had RNA extracted and reverse transcribed into cDNA. First-strand cDNA was synthesized using SuperScript III with a 2:1 mix of oligo-dT and random hexamers. Amplification bias was assessed with a synthetic immune receptor repertoire, and residual bias was removed computationally. As for the authors' bioinformatics: Raw reads were preprocessed to remove errors, and CDR3 was defined according to IMGT conventions as the region from the conserved cysteine to phenylalanine. To get clonality, Shannon entropy was normalized by log2 of the number of productive unique TCRs and the result was subtracted from 1. Whether each scalp clone was CD4 or CD8 was inferred by checking scalp TCRbeta sequences against the CD4 and CD8 repertoires from sorted blood. TCRdb stores this immuneACCESS table with in-frame sequences only. Part of the clones is absent; in the studies checked, under half of the shortfall reflects unresolved V genes, and no reason is known for the rest. For V, J and clone size, that table is used; D and trimming come from the DNA. A total of roughly 150,000 clones appear in this sample, approximately 53% of them only once. The ten largest account for 15% to 20% of the sample.

The CDR1 and CDR2 encoded by the germline V gene are SGHRS and YFSETQ. Trimming takes 4 bases from V and 6 bases from J, and the germline ends sit 19 bases apart. The CDR3 has 15 amino acids, counting the end cysteine and phenylalanine. Only CDR3 DNA remains: 45 bases, in frame from the first base. About this clone: What this receptor recognizes is not known. Base qualities are not recorded, but no much larger clone differs from it by a single base.

Taken with the paper, the label for time point translates to: baseline before oral tofacitinib. From alopecia areata patients, peripheral blood was collected along with lesional scalp punch biopsies. PBMCs were separated by density centrifugation and stained for CD3, CD4 and CD8, after which CD4+ and CD8+ T cells were sorted on a FACSAria. The chain is assembled from TRBV5-1 and TRBJ1-2; confidence is insufficient to name the D gene. The TCR sequence derives from a human donor with alopecia areata. This material consisted of CD8+ T cells sorted from blood, taken at week 0. The CDR3 loop reads CASSIGDFGRDGYTF. The nucleotide sequence reads TGCGCCAGCAGCATAGGAGACTTCGGACGGGATGGCTACACCTTC.